These 30 T cell receptor beta chains were all obtained from the same sample, sequenced in a study of cytomegalovirus exposure and HLA in healthy donors. PCR involved 60 Vbeta and 13 Jbeta primers. TCRdb's table, derived via immunoSEQ multiplex PCR, lists solely in-frame clones and lacks some. The repertoire holds about 160,000 clones, with about four fifths as singletons. Sequencing input: PBMCs. The receptors were gathered from a woman aged 45-65 years in good health and CMV-seronegative.

The chain is built from TRBV10-1 and TRBJ2-7; 7 bases map to TRBD1. The ends lost 6 bases at V and 2 bases at J; junction bases unmatched: 13. This CDR3 is built from 16 residues. Looked up from germline, CDR1 is WNHNN and CDR2 is SYGVQD (reference sequence). CDR3 protein: CASRGSTGKFPYEQYF. The CDR3 bases are TGCGCCAGCAGGGGATCGACAGGGAAGTTCCCCTACGAGCAGTACTTC.

This rearrangement joins TRBV5-4 to TRBJ2-1, with 10 nucleotides matching TRBD2. Germline trimming cut 4 bases from V and 7 bases from J; bases unmatched to any gene: 8. The V gene's germline CDR1 is SGHNT and CDR2 YYREEE (reference sequence). The CDR3 sequence is 15 residues long. The CDR3 spells CASSRERGGRNEQFF. In DNA, the CDR3 is TGTGCCAGCAGCAGGGAGCGGGGGGGCCGAAATGAGCAGTTCTTC. Filled out from reference TRBV5-4 and TRBJ2-1, the complete variable domain reads ETGVTQSPTHLIKTRGQQVTLRCSSQSGHNTVSWYQQALGQGPQFIFQYYREEENGRGNFPPRFSGLQFPNYSSELNVNALELDDSALYLCASSRERGGRNEQFFGPGTRLTVL.

In its sample, this clone was seen once. The J gene is TRBJ2-1, the V gene TRBV18; 9 bases line up with TRBD2. Germline V lookup: CDR1 KGHSH, CDR2 LQKENI. Trimming cost V 3 bases and J 8 bases; bases outside gene matches: 8. This CDR3 has 15 amino acids. The CDR3 sequence: CASSPSAGGQDEQFF. As DNA, the CDR3 is TGTGCCAGCTCACCCTCGGCGGGAGGGCAAGATGAGCAGTTCTTC.

This chain uses TRBV25-1 with TRBJ1-4; 8 nucleotides line up with TRBD1. J gave up 6 bases and V 5 bases, and 5 bases lay outside the gene matches. In germline, CDR1 is MGHDK, CDR2 SYGVNS. The CDR3 contains 14 residues. The CDR3 spells CASSLRQGHEKLFF. CDR3 nucleotides: TGTGCCAGCAGTCTGAGACAGGGGCATGAAAAACTGTTTTTT.

The chain combines TRBV5-8 with TRBJ1-4; 8 bases line up with TRBD1. The V gene's germline CDR1 is SGHTS and CDR2 YDEGEE. Trimming removed 3 bases from V and 8 bases from J; junction bases left unmatched: 9. This CDR3 is built from 15 residues. This chain's CDR3 is CASSSPDRVGEKLFF. CDR3 DNA sequence: TGTGCCAGCAGCTCCCCGGACAGGGTGGGAGAAAAACTGTTTTTT.

The V call is TRBV1, the J call TRBJ2-2; the listed D gene, TRBD2, was not tested against the DNA. TRBV1 is marked as a pseudogene. The CDR3 has 16 amino acids. The CDR3 coding sequence is TGCACCAGCGGGGTTTATGCCGGGGGGGCTATTGGGGAGCTGTTTTTT. This sequence encodes CTSGVYAGGAIGELFF.

The gene calls are TRBV10-2 and TRBJ2-7; 7 positions agree with TRBD1. Germline V gives CDR1 WSHSY, CDR2 SAAADI. V gave up 5 bases and J gave up 6 bases; unmatched junction bases: 4. This CDR3 has 12 residues. In DNA form, the CDR3 reads TGCGCCAGCAGTTTCCCAGGGGGCGAGCAGTACTTC. Translating gives CASSFPGGEQYF.

V usage is TRBV7-6 and J usage is TRBJ1-4; no definite D call. Deletions cut 5 bases from V and 5 bases from J, with 12 bases between. The V gene's germline CDR1 is SGHVS and CDR2 FNYEAQ. CDR3 size: 14 residues. In DNA, the CDR3 is TGTGCCAGCAGCACCGGGGAACAGAATGAAAAACTGTTTTTT. Translating it yields CASSTGEQNEKLFF.

In this sample, this clone turned up a few times. The gene calls are TRBV10-3 and TRBJ1-2, with 7 bases that match TRBD1. CDR1 is ENHRY and CDR2 is SYGVKD in the germline V gene. CDR3 length equals 13 residues. V shed 9 bases and J 8 bases; nucleotides not matched to a gene: 12. CDR3 sequence: CAIRTGAVEGYTF. CDR3 DNA sequence: TGTGCCATAAGGACAGGAGCGGTGGAAGGCTACACCTTC.

The rearrangement links TRBV5-5 to TRBJ1-5, with D uncertain. The CDR3 totals 13 residues. Germline values: CDR1 SGHKS, CDR2 YYEKEE (reference sequence). Trimming left V 2 bases short and J 1 base short, with 4 bases between. Written as DNA, the CDR3 is TGTGCCAGCAGCTTCCGGAGCAATCAGCCCCAGCATTTT. The encoded protein is CASSFRSNQPQHF. Looking up the rest from reference TRBV5-5 and TRBJ1-5 gives the full variable domain: DAGVTQSPTHLIKTRGQQVTLRCSPISGHKSVSWYQQVLGQGPQFIFQYYEKEERGRGNFPDRFSARQFPNYSSELNVNALLLGDSALYLCASSFRSNQPQHFGDGTRLSIL.

The chain couples TRBV19 to TRBJ1-1; the D gene is possibly TRBD1 (5 bases). V lost 4 bases, J lost 1 base, and 7 bases lay in between. Germline-derived CDR1 and CDR2 are LNHDA and SQIVND (reference sequence). This CDR3 contains 13 residues. CDR3 sequence: CASSTGQNTEAFF. CDR3 DNA: TGTGCCAGTAGTACCGGACAGAACACTGAAGCTTTCTTT.

The chain couples TRBV28 to TRBJ1-1; D call uncertain. The ends were cut back, 4 bases at V and 5 bases at J, with 20 bases in the middle. The CDR3 extends over 16 amino acids. The germline gives CDR1 MDHEN, CDR2 SYDVKM. This CDR3 is CASSSLRAGGRTEAFF. The CDR3 bases are TGTGCCAGCAGTTCCCTCCGAGCCGGCGGTAGGACTGAAGCTTTCTTT.

The rearrangement joins TRBV15 to TRBJ1-5; 7 bases line up with TRBD1. This CDR3 contains 15 residues. J gave up 3 bases and V 1 base, and 3 bases lay outside the gene matches. Germline CDR1 is LNHNV and CDR2 is YYDKDF (reference sequence). DNA of the CDR3: TGTGCCACCAGCAGAGGGGACAGTAACAATCAGCCCCAGCATTTT. Its translation is CATSRGDSNNQPQHF.

This clone was seen only a few times. The chain couples TRBV6-5 to TRBJ1-1, with a possible D match to TRBD1 (5 bases). Germline values: CDR1 MNHEY, CDR2 SVGAGI. The CDR3 is 11 amino acids. The CDR3 DNA reads TGTGCGGCAGGCCAGGGCACTGAAGCTTTCTTT. It translates to CAAGQGTEAFF.

This clone was counted between two and nine times. The chain employs TRBV4-1 and TRBJ2-7; 9 nucleotides agree with TRBD2. CDR3 length: 16 residues. Germline lookup yields CDR1 MGHRA and CDR2 YSYEKL. With 3 bases clipped from V and 6 bases from J, the junction kept 12 bases outside the gene matches. Written as DNA, the CDR3 is TGCGCCAGCAGCCACTCGTCGAAAGTAGCGGGAGTCGAGCAGTACTTC. Translated: CASSHSSKVAGVEQYF.

This clone was detected once. The CDR3 region is CASSPVNEQFF. DNA for the CDR3: TGTGCCAGCAGCCCAGTTAATGAGCAGTTCTTC. The chain uses TRBV7-9 and TRBJ2-1, with D unclear. The CDR3 consists of 11 residues. Trimming shortened V by 5 bases and J by 7 bases, and 6 bases separated the two germline ends. Germline lookup yields CDR1 SEHNR and CDR2 FQNEAQ (reference sequence). The entire variable domain, with the rest obtained from reference TRBV7-9 and TRBJ2-1, is as follows: DTGVSQNPRHKITKRGQNVTFRCDPISEHNRLYWYRQTLGQGPEFLTYFQNEAQLEKSRLLSDRFSAERPKGSFSTLEIQRTEQGDSAMYLCASSPVNEQFFGPGTRLTVL.

J is TRBJ1-2 and V is TRBV9; D is unclear. Germline V gene sequence: CDR1 SGDLS, CDR2 YYNGEE. This CDR3 contains 14 residues. V was clipped by 4 bases and J by 4 bases, with 14 bases between them. In nucleotides, the CDR3 is TGTGCCAGCAGCCGGAGGGAGGCCCCCTATGGCTACACCTTC. This codes for CASSRREAPYGYTF. Based on the CDR3 plus reference TRBV9 and TRBJ1-2, the full variable domain is DSGVTQTPKHLITATGQRVTLRCSPRSGDLSVYWYQQSLDQGLQFLIQYYNGEERAKGNILERFSAQQFPDLHSELNLSSLELGDSALYFCASSRREAPYGYTFGSGTRLTVV.

The chain is built from TRBV7-9 and TRBJ2-5; D gene uncertain. This CDR3 contains 11 residues. The germline V gene encodes CDR1 SEHNR and CDR2 FQNEAQ (reference sequence). V was cut by 5 bases and J by 5 bases, with 6 bases left in between. CDR3 coding DNA: TGTGCCAGCAGCCCTACGGAGACCCAGTACTTC. It is translated as CASSPTETQYF.

This sequence joins TRBV11-2 and TRBJ1-2; D is unresolved. V was trimmed by 5 bases and J by 1 base, leaving 8 bases between them. The CDR3 runs to 13 residues. CDR1 and CDR2 (germline): SGHAT, FQNNGV. Written as DNA, the CDR3 is TGTGCCAGCAGCCCCGGGATTAACTATGGCTACACCTTC. Translated: CASSPGINYGYTF.

The V and J genes are TRBV11-2 and TRBJ2-5; TRBD2 matches 8 bases. Germline CDR1 SGHAT, CDR2 FQNNGV. This CDR3 region has 14 residues. V lost 4 bases and J lost 5; bases outside the gene matches: 6. The chain's CDR3 is CASSSSGSWETQYF. The DNA for the CDR3 is TGTGCCAGCAGCTCCAGCGGGAGTTGGGAGACCCAGTACTTC.

This clone is a singleton in its sample. The V gene is TRBV4-3, the J gene TRBJ2-2, with 9 bases matching TRBD1. V was clipped by 3 bases and J by 6 bases; unmatched bases: 8. The CDR3 loop spans 16 amino acids. Germline V lookup: CDR1 LGHNA, CDR2 YSLEER. The CDR3 is CASSQGQGWGPGELFF. The DNA of the CDR3 is TGCGCCAGCAGCCAGGGACAGGGTTGGGGTCCCGGGGAGCTGTTTTTT.

The chain has TRBV7-8 and TRBJ1-4; D is uncertain. The germline V gene encodes CDR1 SGHVS and CDR2 FQNEAQ. V gave up 5 bases and J gave up 14 bases, with 18 bases separating them. The CDR3 runs 13 residues. CDR3 in DNA: TGTGCCAGCAGCCTTCGGAGCCGCGGCACTCTGTTTTTT. This gives the protein CASSLRSRGTLFF.

The J gene is TRBJ1-4, the V gene TRBV6-1; tentatively, D is TRBD1 (5 bases). Trimming removed 4 bases from V and 11 bases from J, with 17 bases in between. This CDR3 has 14 amino acids. Germline assignment: CDR1 MNHNS and CDR2 SASEGT. CDR3 residues: CASSARTKFGKLFF. In DNA, the CDR3 is TGTGCCAGCAGTGCCAGGACAAAGTTCGGGAAACTGTTTTTT.

V usage is TRBV5-1 and J usage is TRBJ2-7, with D possibly TRBD1 on 6 matching bases. Trimming left V 4 bases short and J 3 bases short, with 17 bases between. Germline lookup yields CDR1 SGHRS and CDR2 YFSETQ. This CDR3 spans 15 amino acids. The CDR3 sequence is CASSPWGTLSYEQYF. The CDR3 DNA sequence: TGCGCCAGCAGCCCCTGGGGGACACTGAGCTACGAGCAGTACTTC. Based on the CDR3 plus reference TRBV5-1 and TRBJ2-7, the full variable domain is KAGVTQTPRYLIKTRGQQVTLSCSPISGHRSVSWYQQTPGQGLQFLFEYFSETQRNKGNFPGRFSGRQFSNSRSEMNVSTLELGDSALYLCASSPWGTLSYEQYFGPGTRLTVT.

The chain recombines TRBV11-2 with TRBJ1-1; D gene uncertain. Germline CDR1 SGHAT, CDR2 FQNNGV. The CDR3 is 13 residues long. V was shortened by 2 bases and J by 4 bases, with 8 bases between the two germline ends. CDR3 residues: CASSLYPSTEAFF. The DNA of the CDR3 is TGTGCCAGCAGCTTATATCCCTCCACTGAAGCTTTCTTT. The full variable domain, in which reference TRBV11-2 and TRBJ1-1 provide the parts outside the CDR3, is EAGVAQSPRYKIIEKRQSVAFWCNPISGHATLYWYQQILGQGPKLLIQFQNNGVVDDSQLPKDRFSAERLKGVDSTLKIQPAKLEDSAVYLCASSLYPSTEAFFGQGTRLTVV.

This chain links TRBV2 with TRBJ1-2; D not resolved. Germline assignment: CDR1 SNHLY and CDR2 FYNNEI. The CDR3 totals 14 residues. With 7 bases removed from V and 8 bases from J, the gap between germline ends came to 20 bases. Here the CDR3 reads CASTRSAQAGGYTF. In nucleotides, the CDR3 is TGTGCCAGCACCAGAAGCGCCCAGGCGGGAGGCTACACCTTC.

V usage is TRBV19 and J usage is TRBJ1-5; D possibly corresponds to TRBD1 (5 bases). Germline V gene data show CDR1 as LNHDA and CDR2 as SQIVND (reference sequence). V lost 11 bases to trimming and J lost 10 bases, with 21 bases between them. CDR3 length equals 13 residues. CDR3 DNA: TGTGCCTCGGTAGGGGAGGAGGGTATACCCCAGCATTTT. This encodes CASVGEEGIPQHF.

V usage is TRBV11-1 and J usage is TRBJ2-5; D is unclear. Germline loops: CDR1 SGHAT, CDR2 FQDESV (reference sequence). The CDR3 runs to 14 residues. The germline V and J ends were trimmed by 1 base and 7 bases, with 13 bases remaining between them. The CDR3 coding sequence is TGTGCCAGCAGCTTAGGTTTGACCACGGGGACCCAGTACTTC. As protein: CASSLGLTTGTQYF.

This chain joins TRBV2 and TRBJ1-5, with a tentative D call TRBD1 (5 bases). Germline lookup yields CDR1 SNHLY and CDR2 FYNNEI. V was pared by 6 bases and J by 5 bases, with 20 bases between. The CDR3 has 16 amino acids. CDR3 DNA sequence: TGTGCCAGCAGAGCCGGCGGCAGCATGGGGCATCAGCCCCAGCATTTT. This translates into CASRAGGSMGHQPQHF.

This sequence joins TRBV7-2 and TRBJ2-3, with D unresolved. The germline CDR1 and CDR2 sequences are SGHTA and FQGNSA. Trimming left V 5 bases short and J 0 bases short, with 3 bases between. The CDR3 has 12 residues. As DNA, the CDR3 is TGTGCCAGCAGCCGGAGCACAGATACGCAGTATTTT. It yields the protein CASSRSTDTQYF.